These T cell receptor beta chains were read from a single sample in a study of blood T cell repertoires in COVID-19. Measured with immunoSEQ multiplex PCR; TCRdb has only the in-frame clones, and not every one. This sample has about 310,000 clones, with roughly nine tenths found just once. Sequencing was carried out using peripheral blood. The receptors here all came from a woman aged 25-40 years with COVID-19, enrolled during active disease. Both conserved end residues are part of each CDR3. D genes are given only for firm matches. Part of the rows lack a size; the others show once, few, many or a class for expanded clones.

cdr3_aa: CASALGGRGGAFF
cdr3_nt: TGTGCCAGCGCGTTGGGGGGGCGGGGGGGAGCTTTCTTT
clone_size: -
d_call: -
v_call: TRBV3-1/TRBV3-2
cdr3_length: 13
j_call: TRBJ1-1

cdr3_aa: CASSLTGTSGNNEQFF
cdr3_nt: TGTGCCAGCAGCCTCACAGGGACTAGCGGGAACAATGAGCAGTTCTTC
clone_size: -
d_call: TRBD2
v_call: TRBV3-1/TRBV3-2
cdr3_length: 16
j_call: TRBJ2-1

cdr3_aa: CASSIRRRGWVDGYTF
cdr3_nt: TGTGCCAGTAGTATAAGGCGTCGGGGATGGGTTGATGGCTACACCTTC
clone_size: -
d_call: -
v_call: TRBV19
cdr3_length: 16
j_call: TRBJ1-2

cdr3_aa: CASSIGNRVHEQYF
cdr3_nt: TGTGCCAGTAGTATAGGGAACAGGGTCCACGAGCAGTACTTC
clone_size: -
d_call: -
v_call: TRBV19
cdr3_length: 14
j_call: TRBJ2-7

cdr3_aa: CASSRGREGNQPQHF
cdr3_nt: TGTGCCAGTAGTAGGGGCAGGGAGGGCAATCAGCCCCAGCATTTT
clone_size: -
d_call: -
v_call: TRBV19
cdr3_length: 15
j_call: TRBJ1-5

cdr3_aa: CASSELQGQWDQYF
cdr3_nt: TGTGCCAGCAGTGAACTCCAGGGACAATGGGACCAGTACTTC
clone_size: few
d_call: -
v_call: TRBV2
cdr3_length: 14
j_call: TRBJ2-5

cdr3_aa: CASSLWGADNEQFF
cdr3_nt: TGCGCCAGCAGCTTGTGGGGCGCGGACAATGAGCAGTTCTTC
clone_size: few
d_call: -
v_call: TRBV5-1
cdr3_length: 14
j_call: TRBJ2-1

cdr3_aa: CAWSAGLVSYEQYF
cdr3_nt: TGTGCCTGGAGTGCAGGACTCGTCTCCTACGAGCAGTACTTC
clone_size: -
d_call: -
v_call: TRBV30
cdr3_length: 14
j_call: TRBJ2-7

cdr3_aa: CASSDVWDYYGYTF
cdr3_nt: TGTGCCAGCAGCGACGTTTGGGACTACTATGGCTACACCTTC
clone_size: -
d_call: -
v_call: TRBV11-2
cdr3_length: 14
j_call: TRBJ1-2

cdr3_aa: CASSLDARRREGTDTQYF
cdr3_nt: TGTGCCAGCAGCCTCGACGCGCGGAGGCGGGAGGGCACAGATACGCAGTATTTT
clone_size: -
d_call: TRBD2
v_call: TRBV7-9
cdr3_length: 18
j_call: TRBJ2-3

cdr3_aa: CASHSLVGNQPQHF
cdr3_nt: TGTGCCAGCCACAGTCTCGTGGGCAATCAGCCCCAGCATTTT
clone_size: -
d_call: -
v_call: TRBV27
cdr3_length: 14
j_call: TRBJ1-5

cdr3_aa: CASSEGLHYGYTF
cdr3_nt: TGTGCCAGCAGTGAGGGACTACACTATGGCTACACCTTC
clone_size: -
d_call: -
v_call: TRBV28
cdr3_length: 13
j_call: TRBJ1-2

cdr3_aa: CASSPDYRENSPLHF
cdr3_nt: TGTGCCAGCAGCCCCGATTACAGGGAGAATTCACCCCTCCACTTT
clone_size: -
d_call: -
v_call: TRBV7-8
cdr3_length: 15
j_call: TRBJ1-6

cdr3_aa: CASSVVASRQSYNEQFF
cdr3_nt: TGTGCCAGCAGCGTAGTCGCTAGCCGGCAATCCTACAATGAGCAGTTCTTC
clone_size: -
d_call: -
v_call: TRBV9
cdr3_length: 17
j_call: TRBJ2-1

cdr3_aa: CASSLGDSEYGYTF
cdr3_nt: TGTGCCAGCAGCTTGGGGGACAGCGAATATGGCTACACCTTC
clone_size: -
d_call: TRBD1
v_call: TRBV5-5
cdr3_length: 14
j_call: TRBJ1-2

cdr3_aa: CASSLLSGGPHNEQFF
cdr3_nt: TGTGCCAGCAGCCTTTTATCAGGGGGCCCCCACAATGAGCAGTTCTTC
clone_size: -
d_call: TRBD1
v_call: TRBV11-2
cdr3_length: 16
j_call: TRBJ2-1

cdr3_aa: CASNQGESNSPLHF
cdr3_nt: TGCGCCAGCAACCAGGGGGAAAGTAATTCACCCCTCCACTTT
clone_size: -
d_call: TRBD1
v_call: TRBV5-1
cdr3_length: 14
j_call: TRBJ1-6

cdr3_aa: CASSSGGPRSGNTIYF
cdr3_nt: TGTGCCAGCAGCTCGGGGGGGCCCCGCTCTGGAAACACCATATATTTT
clone_size: -
d_call: -
v_call: TRBV7-9
cdr3_length: 16
j_call: TRBJ1-3

cdr3_aa: CSVAPGQGASYEQYF
cdr3_nt: TGCAGCGTAGCCCCAGGGCAAGGGGCCTCCTACGAGCAGTACTTC
clone_size: -
d_call: -
v_call: TRBV29-1
cdr3_length: 15
j_call: TRBJ2-7

cdr3_aa: CASSKRGTGDTEAFF
cdr3_nt: TGTGCCAGCAGCAAACGGGGGACAGGGGACACTGAAGCTTTCTTT
clone_size: -
d_call: TRBD1
v_call: TRBV3-1/TRBV3-2
cdr3_length: 15
j_call: TRBJ1-1

cdr3_aa: CASSLGTGIYGYTF
cdr3_nt: TGCGCCAGCAGCCTGGGGACAGGGATCTATGGCTACACCTTC
clone_size: few
d_call: TRBD1
v_call: TRBV5-1
cdr3_length: 14
j_call: TRBJ1-2

cdr3_aa: CSLQGNAEAFF
cdr3_nt: TGCAGCCTCCAGGGGAATGCTGAAGCTTTCTTT
clone_size: -
d_call: -
v_call: TRBV29-1
cdr3_length: 11
j_call: TRBJ1-1

cdr3_aa: CASSLEGGRGNEQFF
cdr3_nt: TGCGCCAGCAGCTTGGAGGGTGGGAGGGGCAATGAGCAGTTCTTC
clone_size: -
d_call: TRBD2
v_call: TRBV5-1
cdr3_length: 15
j_call: TRBJ2-1

cdr3_aa: CASSRQRQGVGTDTQYF
cdr3_nt: TGTGCCAGCAGCCGGCAAAGACAGGGCGTTGGCACAGATACGCAGTATTTT
clone_size: -
d_call: TRBD1
v_call: TRBV3-1/TRBV3-2
cdr3_length: 17
j_call: TRBJ2-3

cdr3_aa: CAISDRAHNYGYTF
cdr3_nt: TGTGCCATCAGTGACAGGGCCCATAACTATGGCTACACCTTC
clone_size: -
d_call: -
v_call: TRBV10-3
cdr3_length: 14
j_call: TRBJ1-2

cdr3_aa: CASSLAGSGGKTEAFF
cdr3_nt: TGTGCCAGCAGCTTGGCAGGGTCAGGGGGTAAAACTGAAGCTTTCTTT
clone_size: -
d_call: TRBD1
v_call: TRBV5-8
cdr3_length: 16
j_call: TRBJ1-1

cdr3_aa: CASSSNRQGLSEAFF
cdr3_nt: TGTGCCAGCAGTTCGAATAGACAGGGGTTATCTGAAGCTTTCTTT
clone_size: -
d_call: TRBD1
v_call: TRBV2
cdr3_length: 15
j_call: TRBJ1-1

cdr3_aa: CASSPGTGGPNHYGYTF
cdr3_nt: TGTGCCAGCAGCCCCGGGACAGGGGGCCCAAACCACTATGGCTACACCTTC
clone_size: -
d_call: TRBD1
v_call: TRBV11-2
cdr3_length: 17
j_call: TRBJ1-2

cdr3_aa: CASSRAGGGQETQYF
cdr3_nt: TGTGCCAGCAGTAGGGCTGGGGGAGGGCAAGAGACCCAGTACTTC
clone_size: -
d_call: TRBD2
v_call: TRBV25-1
cdr3_length: 15
j_call: TRBJ2-5

cdr3_aa: CAWSRGRSGNTIYF
cdr3_nt: TGTGCCTGGAGTCGAGGGCGATCTGGAAACACCATATATTTT
clone_size: once
d_call: -
v_call: TRBV30
cdr3_length: 14
j_call: TRBJ1-3

cdr3_aa: CASSSEPSGGGELFF
cdr3_nt: TGTGCCAGCAGTTCCGAACCCTCCGGTGGTGGGGAGCTGTTTTTT
clone_size: -
d_call: -
v_call: TRBV27
cdr3_length: 15
j_call: TRBJ2-2

cdr3_aa: CASGRQGVNQPQHF
cdr3_nt: TGTGCCAGCGGTCGACAGGGTGTAAATCAGCCCCAGCATTTT
clone_size: once
d_call: TRBD1
v_call: TRBV27
cdr3_length: 14
j_call: TRBJ1-5

cdr3_aa: CATKPPDREAFF
cdr3_nt: TGTGCCACCAAACCCCCAGACAGGGAGGCTTTCTTT
clone_size: once
d_call: TRBD1
v_call: TRBV7-9
cdr3_length: 12
j_call: TRBJ1-1

cdr3_aa: CASSPSRGAAGNTEAFF
cdr3_nt: TGTGCCAGCTCCCCTAGCCGGGGGGCGGCTGGGAACACTGAAGCTTTCTTT
clone_size: -
d_call: -
v_call: TRBV18
cdr3_length: 17
j_call: TRBJ1-1

cdr3_aa: CASSQSTKRLAGYNEQFF
cdr3_nt: TGTGCCAGCAGCCAATCGACTAAGCGACTAGCGGGGTACAATGAGCAGTTCTTC
clone_size: -
d_call: TRBD2
v_call: TRBV4-2
cdr3_length: 18
j_call: TRBJ2-1

cdr3_aa: CASTGTSGSYEQYF
cdr3_nt: TGTGCCAGTACCGGGACTAGCGGATCCTACGAGCAGTACTTC
clone_size: -
d_call: TRBD2
v_call: TRBV28
cdr3_length: 14
j_call: TRBJ2-7

cdr3_aa: CASRGTGASNSPLHF
cdr3_nt: TGTGCCAGCAGGGGCACAGGGGCCAGTAATTCACCCCTCCACTTT
clone_size: -
d_call: TRBD1
v_call: TRBV6-5
cdr3_length: 15
j_call: TRBJ1-6

cdr3_aa: CASSDARSNSYGYTF
cdr3_nt: TGTGCCAGCAGTGATGCCAGGTCGAATTCATATGGCTACACCTTC
clone_size: -
d_call: -
v_call: TRBV25-1
cdr3_length: 15
j_call: TRBJ1-2

cdr3_aa: CAISVGGLNTDTQYF
cdr3_nt: TGTGCCATCAGTGTTGGGGGGTTGAACACAGATACGCAGTATTTT
clone_size: -
d_call: -
v_call: TRBV10-3
cdr3_length: 15
j_call: TRBJ2-3

cdr3_aa: CASSLNRDSEAFF
cdr3_nt: TGTGCCAGCAGCTTGAACCGGGACAGTGAAGCTTTCTTT
clone_size: once
d_call: TRBD1
v_call: TRBV5-4
cdr3_length: 13
j_call: TRBJ1-1

cdr3_aa: CASSITSGSGHEQFF
cdr3_nt: TGTGCCAGCAGCATAACTAGCGGGTCGGGTCATGAGCAGTTCTTC
clone_size: -
d_call: TRBD2
v_call: TRBV9
cdr3_length: 15
j_call: TRBJ2-1

cdr3_aa: CASSPWGLRGNEQFF
cdr3_nt: TGTGCCAGCAGTCCTTGGGGTTTGCGGGGCAATGAGCAGTTCTTC
clone_size: -
d_call: -
v_call: TRBV7-3
cdr3_length: 15
j_call: TRBJ2-1

cdr3_aa: CASSQVGRASNSPLHF
cdr3_nt: TGTGCCAGCAGCCAAGTGGGCAGGGCGAGTAATTCACCCCTCCACTTT
clone_size: -
d_call: -
v_call: TRBV3-1/TRBV3-2
cdr3_length: 16
j_call: TRBJ1-6

cdr3_aa: CASSLRSSEAFF
cdr3_nt: TGTGCCAGCAGCTTGCGGTCGTCTGAAGCTTTCTTT
clone_size: -
d_call: -
v_call: TRBV5-8
cdr3_length: 12
j_call: TRBJ1-1

cdr3_aa: CATRGQPGNTIYF
cdr3_nt: TGTGCCACCCGAGGGCAGCCTGGAAACACCATATATTTT
clone_size: few
d_call: -
v_call: TRBV7-3
cdr3_length: 13
j_call: TRBJ1-3

cdr3_aa: CASSLVGDGTDTQYF
cdr3_nt: TGCGCCAGCAGCTTGGTCGGGGATGGCACAGATACGCAGTATTTT
clone_size: once
d_call: -
v_call: TRBV5-1
cdr3_length: 15
j_call: TRBJ2-3

cdr3_aa: CASVPQTDRNYGYTF
cdr3_nt: TGTGCCAGCGTCCCCCAGACAGACAGGAACTATGGCTACACCTTC
clone_size: -
d_call: -
v_call: TRBV2
cdr3_length: 15
j_call: TRBJ1-2

cdr3_aa: CASSQDLRREMVTGELFF
cdr3_nt: TGTGCCAGCAGCCAAGATCTGCGGCGGGAGATGGTCACCGGGGAGCTGTTTTTT
clone_size: -
d_call: TRBD2
v_call: TRBV4-2
cdr3_length: 18
j_call: TRBJ2-2

cdr3_aa: CASSIFGGSTDTQYF
cdr3_nt: TGTGCCAGTAGTATTTTTGGGGGGAGCACAGATACGCAGTATTTT
clone_size: -
d_call: -
v_call: TRBV19
cdr3_length: 15
j_call: TRBJ2-3

cdr3_aa: CASSLGHTDTQYF
cdr3_nt: TGTGCCAGCAGCTTAGGTCACACAGATACGCAGTATTTT
clone_size: -
d_call: -
v_call: TRBV11-2
cdr3_length: 13
j_call: TRBJ2-3

cdr3_aa: CASTPGGSSYEQYF
cdr3_nt: TGTGCCAGCACCCCGGGAGGTAGCTCCTACGAGCAGTACTTC
clone_size: -
d_call: TRBD2
v_call: TRBV6-2/TRBV6-3
cdr3_length: 14
j_call: TRBJ2-7

cdr3_aa: CASSRAVGTGITYEQYF
cdr3_nt: TGTGCCAGCAGCCGGGCAGTGGGGACAGGGATTACCTACGAGCAGTACTTC
clone_size: -
d_call: TRBD1
v_call: TRBV4-2
cdr3_length: 17
j_call: TRBJ2-7

cdr3_aa: CAIPGPTSGPSYEQYF
cdr3_nt: TGTGCCATTCCGGGACCGACTAGCGGACCCTCCTACGAGCAGTACTTC
clone_size: -
d_call: TRBD2
v_call: TRBV19
cdr3_length: 16
j_call: TRBJ2-7

cdr3_aa: CASTMGGEYTGELFF
cdr3_nt: TGCGCCAGCACCATGGGGGGGGAATACACCGGGGAGCTGTTTTTT
clone_size: -
d_call: TRBD2
v_call: TRBV4-1
cdr3_length: 15
j_call: TRBJ2-2

cdr3_aa: CASSMTGSNQPQHF
cdr3_nt: TGTGCCAGTAGTATGACGGGGAGCAATCAGCCCCAGCATTTT
clone_size: -
d_call: -
v_call: TRBV19
cdr3_length: 14
j_call: TRBJ1-5